This TCR beta chain originates from a study of blood T cell repertoires in COVID-19. On the study more broadly: T cells, B-cell-depleted T cells, or PBMCs provided the cDNA or gDNA that served as material.

The germline CDR1 and CDR2 sequences are SGHVS and FNYEAQ. Trimming cost V 4 bases and J 4 bases; bases outside gene matches: 6. There are 14 residues in the CDR3. The assay was immunoSEQ multiplex PCR, and TCRdb's table has in-frame clones only and misses some. The table includes roughly 90,000 clones, about 88% detected once. The source of this sequence is a woman older than 75 with active COVID-19. The chain carries TRBV7-6 and TRBJ1-2; 7 bases agree with TRBD1. The source material was peripheral blood. CDR3 sequence reads: CASSSQGGGYGYTF. The CDR3 region has the DNA TGTGCCAGCAGCTCCCAGGGGGGCGGCTATGGCTACACCTTC.